These 31 T cell receptor beta chains originate from one sample sequenced in a study of technical replicates of blood from several donors. The assay was immunoSEQ multiplex PCR, and TCRdb's table has in-frame clones only and misses some. This table has about 75,000 clones, 91% appearing once. The sample consisted of T cells isolated from PBMCs. These receptors came from a human donor in good health. Some clones in this sample may be carry-over from other donors' samples.

The chain links TRBV5-5 to TRBJ2-1, with TRBD1 as a possible D gene (5 bases). V was cut by 5 bases and J by 6 bases, with 21 bases left in between. CDR3 length: 16 amino acids. Germline lookup yields CDR1 SGHKS and CDR2 YYEKEE (reference sequence). The CDR3 loop is CASSNTPRELFNEQFF. The CDR3, as DNA: TGTGCCAGCAGTAACACCCCCAGGGAACTCTTCAATGAGCAGTTCTTC.

The chain joins TRBV4-2 to TRBJ1-5; D remains ambiguous. The CDR3 is made up of 15 amino acids. CDR1 is LGHNA and CDR2 is YNFKEQ in the germline V gene. Trimming removed 0 bases from V and 4 bases from J, with 10 bases in between. The DNA for the CDR3 is TGTGCCAGCAGCCAAGATCTACCGATTAATCAGCCCCAGCATTTT. Amino acids: CASSQDLPINQPQHF.

The chain uses TRBV2 and TRBJ1-4; D possibly corresponds to TRBD1 (6 bases). V gave up 5 bases and J gave up 4 bases, with 14 bases separating them. The CDR3 runs 15 residues. The germline CDR1 and CDR2 sequences are SNHLY and FYNNEI. The CDR3 loop reads CASSLQGMNNEKLFF. CDR3 sequence (DNA): TGTGCCAGCAGTTTACAGGGTATGAATAATGAAAAACTGTTTTTT.

The rearrangement links TRBV27 to TRBJ2-3; weak D call: TRBD2 (7 bases). Trimming removed 7 bases at V and 6 bases at J, with 23 bases between. Germline loops: CDR1 MNHEY, CDR2 SMNVEV (reference sequence). The CDR3 loop spans 16 amino acids. In DNA form, the CDR3 reads TGTGCCAGCAACCCCCAGGGGACTACTTCTGGGGATACGCAGTATTTT. Translation gives CASNPQGTTSGDTQYF.

The rearrangement links TRBV5-4 to TRBJ2-3; D remains ambiguous. The CDR3 is 13 residues long. Germline CDR1 reads SGHNT; CDR2 reads YYREEE (reference sequence). Trimming took 0 bases from V and 4 from J, leaving 6 bases between them. CDR3 DNA: TGTGCCAGCAGCTTGGACAGTTCAGATACGCAGTATTTT. This translates into CASSLDSSDTQYF.

The V call is TRBV4-1, the J call TRBJ2-4; possibly TRBD1 for D (6 bases). CDR3 length equals 15 residues. Trimming took off 0 bases at V and 6 bases at J, with 12 bases between the two ends. CDR1 is MGHRA and CDR2 is YSYEKL in the germline V gene. The CDR3 sequence: CASSQDSAGVNIQYF. For the CDR3, the DNA is TGCGCCAGCAGCCAAGATTCGGCAGGGGTAAACATTCAGTACTTC.

This clone was counted between two and nine times. The rearrangement links TRBV28 to TRBJ1-1; a possible D gene is TRBD1 (5 bases). Deletions cut 8 bases from V and 1 base from J, with 14 bases between. CDR3 length: 14 residues. The germline V gene encodes CDR1 MDHEN and CDR2 SYDVKM. CDR3 nucleotide sequence: TGTGCCAGCTGGGGGAGGGGACCGAACACTGAAGCTTTCTTT. This codes for CASWGRGPNTEAFF.

The chain is built from TRBV7-2 and TRBJ1-3; 7 bases are a match to TRBD1. CDR1 and CDR2 (germline): SGHTA, FQGNSA. CDR3 length: 15 residues. V shed 0 bases and J 1 base; nucleotides not matched to a gene: 0. CDR3 nucleotides: TGTGCCAGCAGCTTAGCGACAGGGTCTGGAAACACCATATATTTT. Translated, it gives CASSLATGSGNTIYF.

V and J are TRBV9 and TRBJ2-7; 9 nucleotides align to TRBD1. The germline CDR1 and CDR2 sequences are SGDLS and YYNGEE. This CDR3 region has 15 residues. V lost 4 bases to trimming and J lost 6 bases; unmatched junction nucleotides: 11. CDR3 nucleotides: TGTGCCAGCAGCAACGACCCGGGACAGGGCGGCGAGCAGTACTTC. Its protein product is CASSNDPGQGGEQYF.

The DNA of the CDR3 is TGTGCCAGCACCATCGGCGGACAGTACAATCAGCCCCAGCATTTT. Residues: CASTIGGQYNQPQHF. The gene calls are TRBV28 and TRBJ1-5, with a tentative D call TRBD1 (6 bases). CDR1 MDHEN and CDR2 SYDVKM come from the germline V gene. The CDR3 runs 15 residues. The ends were cut back, 7 bases at V and 3 bases at J, with 16 bases in the middle. The variable domain in full, with the rest retrieved from reference TRBV28 and TRBJ1-5, is DVKVTQSSRYLVKRTGEKVFLECVQDMDHENMFWYRQDPGLGLRLIYFSYDVKMKEKGDIPEGYSVSREKKERFSLILESASTNQTSMYLCASTIGGQYNQPQHFGDGTRLSIL.

In this sample, this clone turned up a few times. J is TRBJ1-2 and V is TRBV2; 10 bases are shared with TRBD1. There are 14 residues in the CDR3. V was pared by 4 bases and J by 6 bases, with 5 bases of the junction left unmatched. CDR1 is SNHLY, CDR2 FYNNEI, per germline. CDR3 protein: CASSVRDRGDGYTF. In nucleotides, the CDR3 is TGTGCCAGCAGTGTTCGGGACAGGGGAGATGGCTACACCTTC.

This chain connects TRBV7-8 to TRBJ2-3; TRBD2 matches 14 bases. J lost 8 bases, V lost 6 bases, and 10 bases had no gene match. Germline loops: CDR1 SGHVS, CDR2 FQNEAQ. The length of the CDR3 is 16 residues. The CDR3 loop reads CASRPGTSGRRSTQYF. The CDR3 coding sequence is TGTGCCAGCAGACCCGGGACTAGCGGGAGACGTAGTACGCAGTATTTT.

This clone occurred a few times. The chain carries TRBV19 and TRBJ1-5, with a weak D call TRBD1 (6 bases). Germline assignment: CDR1 LNHDA and CDR2 SQIVND (reference sequence). This CDR3 comprises 15 residues. V was trimmed by 2 bases and J by 0 bases, leaving 8 bases between them. The chain's CDR3 is CASSIQGYSNQPQHF. The CDR3 DNA reads as TGTGCCAGTAGTATACAGGGGTATAGCAATCAGCCCCAGCATTTT.

V is TRBV28 and J is TRBJ2-5; 9 positions agree with TRBD1. There are 14 residues in the CDR3. V trimming: 8 bases; J trimming: 4 bases; junction bases outside the gene matches: 8. The germline V gene encodes CDR1 MDHEN and CDR2 SYDVKM. The CDR3 sequence: CASLQGAMRETQYF. The CDR3 bases are TGTGCCAGCCTACAGGGGGCGATGAGAGAGACCCAGTACTTC.

This chain connects TRBV6-1 to TRBJ2-7, with a possible D match to TRBD1 (6 bases). The CDR3 extends over 13 amino acids. In germline, CDR1 is MNHNS, CDR2 SASEGT. Trimming shortened V by 3 bases and J by 3 bases, and 9 bases separated the two germline ends. The CDR3 region is CASSEGQNYEQYF. The CDR3 DNA is TGTGCCAGCAGTGAGGGACAAAACTACGAGCAGTACTTC.

The rearrangement links TRBV6-1 to TRBJ1-2; 7 bases are a match to TRBD1. CDR3 length: 14 amino acids. V lost 2 bases, J lost 4 bases, and 4 bases stayed unmatched. The germline gives CDR1 MNHNS, CDR2 SASEGT. In DNA form, the CDR3 reads TGTGCCAGCAGTGAACAGACAGGGATCTATGGCTACACCTTC. Translating it yields CASSEQTGIYGYTF.

V gene TRBV2 combines with J gene TRBJ2-2, with a possible D match to TRBD2 (5 bases). V gave up 5 bases and J gave up 7 bases, with 17 bases separating them. From germline, CDR1 is SNHLY and CDR2 FYNNEI. The CDR3 contains 15 residues. The CDR3 sequence is CASSWSGLLVGELFF. In DNA form, the CDR3 reads TGTGCCAGCAGTTGGTCAGGACTGCTTGTCGGGGAGCTGTTTTTT.

The chain has TRBV6-5 and TRBJ1-2; D is unresolved. Germline V CDR1 and CDR2: MNHEY, SVGAGI. There are 16 residues in the CDR3. V was trimmed by 1 base and J by 1 base, leaving 13 bases between them. CDR3 in DNA: TGTGCCAGCAGTTACTTCACCCCGACGGGTAACTATGGCTACACCTTC. Its translation: CASSYFTPTGNYGYTF.

The chain recombines TRBV10-3 with TRBJ1-2, with D maybe TRBD1 (6 bases). CDR3 length: 14 amino acids. Looked up from germline, CDR1 is ENHRY and CDR2 is SYGVKD. V was clipped by 2 bases and J by 4 bases, with 11 bases between them. This CDR3 is CAISENRDTYGYTF. The DNA for the CDR3 is TGTGCCATCAGTGAGAATCGGGACACCTATGGCTACACCTTC.

CDR3 in amino acids: CASTTIPQGWEETQYF. The CDR3 region has the DNA TGTGCCAGCACCACCATTCCCCAGGGATGGGAAGAGACCCAGTACTTC. The V call is TRBV2, the J call TRBJ2-5; perhaps TRBD1 as D (5 bases). Trimming removed 7 bases from V and 3 bases from J, with 21 bases in between. From germline, CDR1 is SNHLY and CDR2 FYNNEI. This CDR3 has 16 amino acids.

The J gene is TRBJ2-5, the V gene TRBV2, with TRBD1 matching over 7 bases. This CDR3 comprises 13 residues. With 8 bases clipped from V and 7 bases from J, the junction kept 10 bases outside the gene matches. The germline CDR1 and CDR2 sequences are SNHLY and FYNNEI. The CDR3 spells CASLRAGGATQYF. CDR3 nucleotide sequence: TGTGCCAGCCTAAGGGCAGGGGGAGCGACCCAGTACTTC. Full variable domain (missing parts from reference TRBV2 and TRBJ2-5): EPEVTQTPSHQVTQMGQEVILRCVPISNHLYFYWYRQILGQKVEFLVSFYNNEISEKSEIFDDQFSVERPDGSNFTLKIRSTKLEDSAMYFCASLRAGGATQYFGPGTRLLVL.

This sequence joins TRBV10-3 and TRBJ2-7; D gene uncertain. The CDR3 runs 16 residues. V dropped 2 bases and J dropped 2 bases, with 16 bases sitting between them. CDR1 and CDR2 from the germline V gene are ENHRY and SYGVKD. The CDR3 loop is CAISEGKATETYEQYF. CDR3 bases: TGTGCCATCAGTGAGGGAAAAGCTACGGAGACCTACGAGCAGTACTTC.

The chain carries TRBV5-1 and TRBJ2-5, with TRBD2 matching over 13 bases. The V segment lost 4 bases and the J segment 4 bases; nucleotides outside the gene matches: 10. CDR1 is SGHRS, CDR2 YFSETQ, per germline. This CDR3 region has 17 residues. The CDR3 region is CASSTGTSGMGVETQYF. CDR3 sequence (DNA): TGCGCCAGCAGCACAGGGACTAGCGGGATGGGGGTAGAGACCCAGTACTTC.

The chain couples TRBV19 to TRBJ1-2; D is perhaps TRBD1 (6 bases). The V end was cut by 5 bases, the J end by 7 bases, with 11 bases between. Germline V gives CDR1 LNHDA, CDR2 SQIVND (reference sequence). The CDR3 is made up of 12 amino acids. The CDR3 region is CASSLQGTGYTF. Written as DNA, the CDR3 is TGTGCCAGTAGTTTACAGGGAACTGGCTACACCTTC.

V gene TRBV2 combines with J gene TRBJ1-2; D may be TRBD1 (6 bases). Germline CDR1 and CDR2: SNHLY and FYNNEI. The CDR3 consists of 12 residues. V was shortened by 8 bases and J by 4 bases, with 11 bases between the two germline ends. CDR3 coding DNA: TGTGCCAGCCCACAGGGATCCTATGGCTACACCTTC. Translated: CASPQGSYGYTF.

The chain employs TRBV19 and TRBJ2-1; D might be TRBD1 (6 bases). Trimming left V 10 bases short and J 9 bases short, with 13 bases between. The CDR3 runs to 11 residues. Germline CDR1 and CDR2: LNHDA and SQIVND (reference sequence). CDR3 sequence: CATSRGIEQFF. In DNA, the CDR3 is TGTGCCACCTCCAGGGGTATTGAGCAGTTCTTC.

The sample holds a few counts of this clone. The chain uses TRBV27 and TRBJ1-5; D gene unclear. The ends were cut back, 0 bases at V and 5 bases at J, with 5 bases in the middle. The germline V gene has CDR1 MNHEY and CDR2 SMNVEV (reference sequence). The CDR3 spans 13 residues. The CDR3 region has the DNA TGTGCCAGCAGTTTATCCCGAGATCAGCCCCAGCATTTT. Protein sequence: CASSLSRDQPQHF.

Concerning this clone: Compared with germline, one end of the junction differs, possibly owing to a read error. The chain couples TRBV7-7 to TRBJ2-5; 12 bases match TRBD2. The CDR3 runs 18 residues. The germline V gene encodes CDR1 SSHAT and CDR2 FNYEAQ (reference sequence). The CDR3 coding sequence is TGTGCTAGCAGCCAACGGACTAGCGGGGCCCCAAGCCAAGAGACCCAGTACTTC. This translates into CASSQRTSGAPSQETQYF.

This chain connects TRBV7-6 to TRBJ1-1, with 10 positions matching TRBD1. CDR1 SGHVS and CDR2 FNYEAQ come from the germline V gene. CDR3 length equals 16 residues. The V and J ends lost 5 bases and 1 base, in that order; junction bases with no gene match: 7. CDR3 sequence (DNA): TGTGCCAGCAGCCCGTGGACAGGGGGGGAGAACACTGAAGCTTTCTTT. Encoded protein: CASSPWTGGENTEAFF.

J is TRBJ2-3 and V is TRBV18, with unresolved D. Trimming removed 5 bases from V and 0 bases from J, with 6 bases in between. From germline, CDR1 is KGHSH and CDR2 LQKENI. CDR3 size: 13 residues. CDR3 amino acids: CASSVTSTDTQYF. The CDR3 coding sequence is TGTGCCAGCTCAGTCACTAGCACAGATACGCAGTATTTT.

The J gene is TRBJ1-6, the V gene TRBV30; 7 bases align to TRBD1. This CDR3 has 17 residues. Germline values: CDR1 GTSNPN, CDR2 SVGIG (reference sequence). Trimming at V came to 0 bases and at J to 6 bases, leaving 11 bases not matched to a gene. The CDR3 sequence is CAWSVLPPGQFNSPLHF. CDR3 in DNA: TGTGCCTGGAGTGTACTCCCTCCGGGACAGTTTAATTCACCCCTCCACTTT.